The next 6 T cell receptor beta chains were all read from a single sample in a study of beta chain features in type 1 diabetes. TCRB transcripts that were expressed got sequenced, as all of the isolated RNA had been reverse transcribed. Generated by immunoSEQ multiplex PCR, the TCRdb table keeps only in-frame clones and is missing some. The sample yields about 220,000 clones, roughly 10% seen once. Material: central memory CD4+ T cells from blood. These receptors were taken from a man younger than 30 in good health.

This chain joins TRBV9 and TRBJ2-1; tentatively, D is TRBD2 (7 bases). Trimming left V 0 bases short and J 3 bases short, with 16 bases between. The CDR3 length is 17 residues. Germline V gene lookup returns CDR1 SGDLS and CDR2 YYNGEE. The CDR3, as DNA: TGTGCCAGCAGCGTAGACCCTAGCGGAGGGGGCTACAATGAGCAGTTCTTC. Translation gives CASSVDPSGGGYNEQFF. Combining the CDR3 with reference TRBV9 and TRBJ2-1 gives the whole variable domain DSGVTQTPKHLITATGQRVTLRCSPRSGDLSVYWYQQSLDQGLQFLIQYYNGEERAKGNILERFSAQQFPDLHSELNLSSLELGDSALYFCASSVDPSGGGYNEQFFGPGTRLTVL.

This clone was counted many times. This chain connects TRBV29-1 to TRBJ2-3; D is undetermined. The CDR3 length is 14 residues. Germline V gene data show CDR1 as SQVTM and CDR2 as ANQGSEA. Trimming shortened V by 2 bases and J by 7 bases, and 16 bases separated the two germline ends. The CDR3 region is CSVERHRDSNTQYF. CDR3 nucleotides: TGCAGCGTTGAAAGGCACCGAGATTCGAATACGCAGTATTTT.

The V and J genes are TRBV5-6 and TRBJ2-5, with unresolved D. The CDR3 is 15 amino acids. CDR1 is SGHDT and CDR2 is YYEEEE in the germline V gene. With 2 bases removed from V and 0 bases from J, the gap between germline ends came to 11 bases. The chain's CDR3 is CASSFSHGYQETQYF. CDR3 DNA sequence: TGTGCCAGCAGCTTTAGCCATGGGTACCAAGAGACCCAGTACTTC.

The DNA for the CDR3 is TGCAGCGCCCAAACCCCGGAGAACTATGGCTACACCTTC. Translating it yields CSAQTPENYGYTF. This chain links TRBV29-1 with TRBJ1-2, with D uncertain. Looked up from germline, CDR1 is SQVTM and CDR2 is ANQGSEA. Trimming took off 7 bases at V and 2 bases at J, with 14 bases between the two ends. The CDR3 length is 13 residues.

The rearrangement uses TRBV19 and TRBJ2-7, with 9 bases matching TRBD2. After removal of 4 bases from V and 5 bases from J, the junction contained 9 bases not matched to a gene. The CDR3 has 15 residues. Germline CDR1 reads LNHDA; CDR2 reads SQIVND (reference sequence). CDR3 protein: CASSTRSSGSDEQYF. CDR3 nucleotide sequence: TGTGCCAGTAGTACCCGGAGTAGCGGGAGCGACGAGCAGTACTTC.

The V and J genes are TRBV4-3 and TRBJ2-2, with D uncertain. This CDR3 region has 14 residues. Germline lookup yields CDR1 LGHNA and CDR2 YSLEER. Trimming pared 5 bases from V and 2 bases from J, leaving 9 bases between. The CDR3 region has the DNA TGCGCCAGCAGCAAGGACGTTAACACCGGGGAGCTGTTTTTT. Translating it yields CASSKDVNTGELFF.